One sample yielded the 27 T cell receptor beta chains listed below, sequenced in a study of blood T cell repertoires in COVID-19. Clones were read by immunoSEQ multiplex PCR, and TCRdb kept only the in-frame ones, dropping some. In the table there are around 180,000 clones, about 85% of which are singletons. The specimen was peripheral blood. Every receptor here comes from a woman older than 75 with acute or convalescent COVID-19.

J is TRBJ1-6 and V is TRBV27, with 8 bases aligning to TRBD1. The V and J ends lost 6 bases and 5 bases, in that order; junction bases with no gene match: 3. This CDR3 has 14 amino acids. Per germline, CDR1 MNHEY and CDR2 SMNVEV (reference sequence). CDR3 in DNA: TGTGCCAGCAGACCGGGACAGGATAATTCACCCCTCCACTTT. Its translation is CASRPGQDNSPLHF.

The chain combines TRBV7-2 with TRBJ1-1; TRBD1 matches 9 bases. V was pared by 6 bases and J by 3 bases, with 8 bases of the junction left unmatched. The germline CDR1 and CDR2 sequences are SGHTA and FQGNSA. The CDR3 totals 15 residues. CDR3: CASSHLDRGDTEAFF. CDR3 in DNA: TGTGCCAGCAGTCACCTAGACAGGGGGGACACTGAAGCTTTCTTT.

The CDR3 nucleotides read TGTGCCAGCAGCTTAGTCAGGGCCTTCTCTGGAAACACCATATATTTT. The encoded protein is CASSLVRAFSGNTIYF. This sequence joins TRBV5-6 and TRBJ1-3; a weak D match, TRBD1 (5 bases). From germline, CDR1 is SGHDT and CDR2 YYEEEE. Trimming removed 2 bases at V and 0 bases at J, with 12 bases between. This CDR3 is built from 16 residues.

The V call is TRBV4-1, the J call TRBJ2-7, with TRBD1 matching over 9 bases. This CDR3 is 16 amino acids long. Looked up from germline, CDR1 is MGHRA and CDR2 is YSYEKL. V lost 1 base and J lost 3; bases outside the gene matches: 7. DNA of the CDR3: TGCGCCAGCAGCCAAGGTAGGGGACAGGGTTACTACGAGCAGTACTTC. This gives the protein CASSQGRGQGYYEQYF.

V is TRBV9 and J is TRBJ1-1; tentatively, D is TRBD1 (5 bases). Germline assignment: CDR1 SGDLS and CDR2 YYNGEE. This CDR3 is built from 15 residues. V was shortened by 3 bases and J by 0 bases, with 12 bases between the two germline ends. CDR3 DNA: TGTGCCAGCAGCGCGTGGGGCATGGTGAACACTGAAGCTTTCTTT. As protein: CASSAWGMVNTEAFF.

This clone was picked up one time. The chain uses TRBV6-6 and TRBJ2-1; 9 bases fit TRBD2. Trimming at V came to 2 bases and at J to 9 bases, leaving 8 bases not matched to a gene. CDR3 length equals 15 residues. Germline assignment: CDR1 MNHNY and CDR2 SVGAGI (reference sequence). The CDR3 here is CASSYMALAGSEQFF. The CDR3, as DNA: TGTGCCAGCAGTTACATGGCGCTAGCGGGGAGTGAGCAGTTCTTC.

This chain uses TRBV10-1 with TRBJ2-1; 10 bases line up with TRBD2. Germline-derived CDR1 and CDR2 are WNHNN and SYGVQD (reference sequence). This CDR3 has 12 amino acids. Losses at the gene ends were 3 bases for V and 10 bases for J; bases not matched to a gene: 0. CDR3 in amino acids: CASSELAGEQFF. CDR3 sequence (DNA): TGCGCCAGCAGTGAACTAGCGGGGGAGCAGTTCTTC.

V gene TRBV5-1 combines with J gene TRBJ2-5, with TRBD1 matching 7 bases. CDR3 length: 15 residues. The germline CDR1 and CDR2 sequences are SGHRS and YFSETQ. The ends lost 4 bases at V and 2 bases at J; junction bases unmatched: 8. As DNA, the CDR3 is TGCGCCAGCAGCCGTAACAGGGGTAGGCAAGAGACCCAGTACTTC. This codes for CASSRNRGRQETQYF.

This sequence joins TRBV7-8 and TRBJ1-2, with D possibly matching TRBD1 (6 bases). With 5 bases removed from V and 4 bases from J, the gap between germline ends came to 11 bases. The CDR3 runs 13 residues. CDR1 is SGHVS and CDR2 is FQNEAQ in the germline V gene. The CDR3 DNA reads as TGTGCCAGCAGCCGGGGGGGGGCCTATGGCTACACCTTC. As protein: CASSRGGAYGYTF.

The chain has TRBV18 and TRBJ2-2; a weak D match, TRBD1 (6 bases). Trimming took 1 base from V and 1 from J, leaving 13 bases between them. Per the germline V gene, CDR1 is KGHSH and CDR2 is LQKENI. The CDR3 has 17 residues. In DNA form, the CDR3 reads TGTGCCAGCTCACCACAGAGGACAGCGTTGAACACCGGGGAGCTGTTTTTT. It translates to CASSPQRTALNTGELFF.

V and J are TRBV14 and TRBJ2-5; TRBD1 matches 9 bases. This CDR3 is 17 amino acids long. Trimming cost V 3 bases and J 5 bases; bases outside gene matches: 13. In germline, CDR1 is SGHDN, CDR2 FVKESK. This CDR3 reads CASSQYRGRGSRETQYF. The CDR3 DNA reads as TGTGCCAGCAGCCAGTACAGGGGGCGCGGGTCTCGGGAGACCCAGTACTTC. The entire variable domain, with the rest obtained from reference TRBV14 and TRBJ2-5, is as follows: EAGVTQFPSHSVIEKGQTVTLRCDPISGHDNLYWYRRVMGKEIKFLLHFVKESKQDESGMPNNRFLAERTGGTYSTLKVQPAELEDSGVYFCASSQYRGRGSRETQYFGPGTRLLVL.

The CDR3 is CSVTENGYTF. In DNA, the CDR3 is TGCAGCGTTACGGAGAATGGCTACACCTTC. V and J are TRBV29-1 and TRBJ1-2, with D uncertain. The V end was cut by 5 bases, the J end by 6 bases, with 7 bases between. CDR3 size: 10 residues. Germline loops: CDR1 SQVTM, CDR2 ANQGSEA.

The rearrangement uses TRBV5-8 and TRBJ1-5, with 8 nucleotides matching TRBD1. V lost 2 bases and J lost 0; bases outside the gene matches: 16. Per the germline V gene, CDR1 is SGHTS and CDR2 is YDEGEE. The CDR3 extends over 20 amino acids. The DNA of the CDR3 is TGTGCCAGCAGCTTAGGGACAGGAGAGGATGTTACCCTTAGCAATCAGCCCCAGCATTTT. It translates to CASSLGTGEDVTLSNQPQHF.

The chain couples TRBV27 to TRBJ2-7; 7 nucleotides align to TRBD1. CDR3 size: 13 residues. Germline trimming cut 3 bases from V and 4 bases from J; bases unmatched to any gene: 3. The germline V gene has CDR1 MNHEY and CDR2 SMNVEV (reference sequence). The CDR3 loop reads CASSFGQVYEQYF. DNA of the CDR3: TGTGCCAGCAGTTTTGGACAGGTATACGAGCAGTACTTC.

A word on this clone: The germline gene is not matched at one end of the junction; a read error may be the cause. The rearrangement joins TRBV18 to TRBJ1-4, with unresolved D. The germline V gene encodes CDR1 KGHSH and CDR2 LQKENI. This CDR3 has 15 amino acids. The CDR3 here is CASSPPSSSKEKLFF. The CDR3, as DNA: TGTGCCAGCTCACCACCGTCGAGTTCTAAGGAAAAACTGTTTTTT.

The chain joins TRBV7-9 to TRBJ1-6, with D maybe TRBD1 (6 bases). The V and J ends lost 5 bases and 10 bases respectively, with 12 bases between them. CDR3 length: 13 amino acids. Germline assignment: CDR1 SEHNR and CDR2 FQNEAQ (reference sequence). The CDR3 reads CASSPTQGSPLHF. The CDR3 DNA follows: TGTGCCAGCAGCCCAACACAGGGATCACCCCTCCACTTT.

V is TRBV5-6 and J is TRBJ2-1; 12 positions agree with TRBD2. After removal of 2 bases from V and 6 bases from J, the junction contained 3 bases not matched to a gene. The CDR3 sequence is 15 residues long. The germline gives CDR1 SGHDT, CDR2 YYEEEE. The CDR3 spells CASSLRTSGINEQFF. In nucleotides, the CDR3 is TGTGCCAGCAGCTTACGGACTAGCGGGATCAATGAGCAGTTCTTC. The full variable domain, rest sourced from reference TRBV5-6 and TRBJ2-1, is DAGVTQSPTHLIKTRGQQVTLRCSPKSGHDTVSWYQQALGQGPQFIFQYYEEEERQRGNFPDRFSGHQFPNYSSELNVNALLLGDSALYLCASSLRTSGINEQFFGPGTRLTVL.

The J gene is TRBJ1-1, the V gene TRBV18; D gene uncertain. V gave up 1 base and J gave up 0 bases, with 9 bases separating them. This CDR3 has 15 amino acids. The V gene's germline CDR1 is KGHSH and CDR2 LQKENI. In DNA, the CDR3 is TGTGCCAGCTCACCACTTTCCAGTATGAACACTGAAGCTTTCTTT. This sequence encodes CASSPLSSMNTEAFF.

The gene calls are TRBV5-3 and TRBJ2-3; D might be TRBD2 (6 bases). TRBV5-3 is sorted into the ORF group, with uncertain function. The CDR3 has 19 residues. Trimming shortened V by 3 bases and J by 1 base, and 24 bases separated the two germline ends. The CDR3 coding sequence is TGTGCCAGAAGCTCCTTCCGGGACTTATGTGATGGGGGCACAGATACGCAGTATTTT. Its protein is CARSSFRDLCDGGTDTQYF.

The rearrangement links TRBV7-2 to TRBJ2-3; 7 nucleotides line up with TRBD2. The ends lost 4 bases at V and 2 bases at J; junction bases unmatched: 6. The CDR3 length is 15 residues. Looked up from germline, CDR1 is SGHTA and CDR2 is FQGNSA. In DNA, the CDR3 is TGTGCCAGCAGCTCCCTAGCGGCATACACAGATACGCAGTATTTT. It specifies CASSSLAAYTDTQYF.

The V call is TRBV24-1, the J call TRBJ2-3, with 11 bases aligning to TRBD1. This CDR3 contains 17 residues. The junction had 5 bases not matched to a gene; V was cut back by 3 bases and J by 1 base. Germline lookup yields CDR1 KGHDR and CDR2 SFDVKD. The CDR3 loop reads CATSDGQGARGTDTQYF. CDR3 bases: TGTGCCACCAGTGATGGACAGGGGGCGAGAGGCACAGATACGCAGTATTTT.

Notes on this clone: The junction and the germline gene differ at one end; a read error may be behind it. The chain uses TRBV29-1 and TRBJ2-3; 12 bases agree with TRBD2. The germline V gene has CDR1 SQVTM and CDR2 ANQGSEA. The length of the CDR3 is 19 residues. The CDR3 spells CSVEGAGLAGSLGTDTQYF. The CDR3 DNA reads as TGCAGCGTCGAAGGAGCTGGACTAGCGGGGAGCCTGGGCACAGATACGCAGTATTTT.

The V and J genes are TRBV12-3 or TRBV12-4 and TRBJ2-5, with unresolved D. The ends were cut back, 5 bases at V and 4 bases at J, with 11 bases in the middle. The CDR3 length is 13 residues. CDR3 sequence (DNA): TGTGCCAGCAGTACAGTTCAGGCAGAGACCCAGTACTTC. This encodes CASSTVQAETQYF.

The V gene is TRBV6-6, the J gene TRBJ2-2; TRBD1 matches at 7 bases. The CDR3 covers 16 residues. V was pared by 2 bases and J by 7 bases, with 10 bases of the junction left unmatched. Germline CDR1 and CDR2: MNHNY and SVGAGI (reference sequence). The CDR3 loop is CASSYPRQGRDGELFF. CDR3 in DNA: TGTGCCAGCAGTTACCCGAGACAGGGTCGGGACGGGGAGCTGTTTTTT.

This clone showed up just once. The V call is TRBV11-2, the J call TRBJ1-1; 8 nucleotides line up with TRBD1. The CDR3 spans 14 residues. After removal of 5 bases from V and 4 bases from J, the junction contained 6 bases not matched to a gene. Germline V lookup: CDR1 SGHAT, CDR2 FQNNGV. The chain's CDR3 is CASSPDRGGTEAFF. The CDR3 region has the DNA TGTGCCAGCAGCCCAGACAGGGGCGGCACTGAAGCTTTCTTT.

This clone has more than one count but fewer than ten. The V gene is TRBV7-9, the J gene TRBJ1-3; D ambiguous. Trimming shortened V by 4 bases and J by 4 bases, and 8 bases separated the two germline ends. Germline-derived CDR1 and CDR2 are SEHNR and FQNEAQ (reference sequence). This CDR3 comprises 13 residues. In nucleotides, the CDR3 is TGTGCCAGCAGCTCGCGAGGGGGAAACACCATATATTTT. This codes for CASSSRGGNTIYF.

This clone was detected once. The rearrangement joins TRBV5-4 to TRBJ1-2; a weak D match, TRBD1 (5 bases). Germline V gives CDR1 SGHNT, CDR2 YYREEE (reference sequence). This CDR3 is built from 14 residues. Trimming shortened V by 4 bases and J by 8 bases, and 18 bases separated the two germline ends. Here the CDR3 reads CASSPDSQAGGYTF. The CDR3 DNA reads as TGTGCCAGCAGCCCCGACAGTCAAGCGGGCGGCTACACCTTC. The full variable domain, completed using reference TRBV5-4 and TRBJ1-2, is ETGVTQSPTHLIKTRGQQVTLRCSSQSGHNTVSWYQQALGQGPQFIFQYYREEENGRGNFPPRFSGLQFPNYSSELNVNALELDDSALYLCASSPDSQAGGYTFGSGTRLTVV.